This T cell receptor beta chain comes out of a study of blood T cells in healthy people across ages. Study-level findings and limits: Age brought a roughly linear fall in TCR beta diversity measured per million T cells. Leaving the PBMCs unsorted stopped any conclusive comparison of naive versus antigen-experienced cells.

Each donor was a healthy Caucasian individual from Russia, aged about 6 to 95. To note about this clonotype: What it recognizes is unknown.

This CDR3 has 16 residues. Trimming shortened V by 4 bases and J by 2 bases, and 15 bases separated the two germline ends. The germline V gene encodes CDR1 SGHTA and CDR2 FQGNSA. With a J-beta primer mix and a sample-barcoded 5' primer, a second PCR ran about 6 to 11 cycles. The yield of each sample was at least 3 million CDR3-containing paired-end reads. Via MiXCR, TCRdb re-called the 5' RACE reads, giving one row per CDR3 protein. The data contain 1.5 million to 2 million distinct CDR3 sequences, about 50% of them singletons. The chain joins TRBV7-2 to TRBJ2-1; D may be TRBD1 or TRBD2 (6 bases each). This TCR was sampled from a woman aged 40 to 49 in good health. Material: blood. CDR3 DNA sequence: TGTGCCAGCAGCTACTTTAGGGGGGTCGCCTACAATGAGCAGTTCTTC. As protein: CASSYFRGVAYNEQFF.